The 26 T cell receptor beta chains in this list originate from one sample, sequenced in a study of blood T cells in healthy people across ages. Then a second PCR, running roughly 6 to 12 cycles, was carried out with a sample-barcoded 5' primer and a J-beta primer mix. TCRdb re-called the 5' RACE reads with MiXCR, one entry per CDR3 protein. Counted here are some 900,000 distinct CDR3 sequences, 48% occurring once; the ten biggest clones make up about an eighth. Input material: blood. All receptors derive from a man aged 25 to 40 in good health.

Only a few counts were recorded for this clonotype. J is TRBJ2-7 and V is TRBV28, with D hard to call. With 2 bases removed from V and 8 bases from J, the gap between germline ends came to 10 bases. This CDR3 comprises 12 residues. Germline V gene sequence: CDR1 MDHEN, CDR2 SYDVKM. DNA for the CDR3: TGTGCCAGCAGTTTAAACGGGTACCAGCAGTACTTC. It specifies CASSLNGYQQYF.

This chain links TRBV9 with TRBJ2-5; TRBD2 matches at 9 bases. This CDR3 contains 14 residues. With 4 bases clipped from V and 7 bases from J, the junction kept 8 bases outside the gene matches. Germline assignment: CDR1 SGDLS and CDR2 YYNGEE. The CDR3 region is CASSPRTSEATQYF. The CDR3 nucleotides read TGTGCCAGCAGCCCCCGGACTAGCGAAGCGACCCAGTACTTC.

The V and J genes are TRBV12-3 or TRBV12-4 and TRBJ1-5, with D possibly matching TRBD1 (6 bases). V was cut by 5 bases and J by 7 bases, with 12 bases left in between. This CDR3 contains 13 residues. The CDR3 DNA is TGTGCCAGCAGTCCCGGGGGCCAGCAGCCCCAGCATTTT. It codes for CASSPGGQQPQHF.

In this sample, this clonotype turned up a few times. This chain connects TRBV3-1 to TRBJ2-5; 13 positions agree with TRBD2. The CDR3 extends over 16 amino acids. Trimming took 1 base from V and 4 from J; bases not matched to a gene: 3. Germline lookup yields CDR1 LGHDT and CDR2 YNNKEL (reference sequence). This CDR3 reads CASSQVGLAGRETQYF. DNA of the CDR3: TGTGCCAGCAGCCAAGTGGGACTAGCGGGAAGAGAGACCCAGTACTTC.

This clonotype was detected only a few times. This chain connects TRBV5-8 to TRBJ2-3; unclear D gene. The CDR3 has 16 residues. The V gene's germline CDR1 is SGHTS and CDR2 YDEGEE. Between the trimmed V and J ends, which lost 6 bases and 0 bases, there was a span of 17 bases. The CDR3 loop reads CASTPQRTISTDTQYF. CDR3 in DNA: TGTGCCAGCACCCCCCAACGGACGATAAGCACAGATACGCAGTATTTT. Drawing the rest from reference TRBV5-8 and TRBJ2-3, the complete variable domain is EAGVTQSPTHLIKTRGQQATLRCSPISGHTSVYWYQQALGLGLQFLLWYDEGEERNRGNFPPRFSGRQFPNYSSELNVNALELEDSALYLCASTPQRTISTDTQYFGPGTRLTVL.

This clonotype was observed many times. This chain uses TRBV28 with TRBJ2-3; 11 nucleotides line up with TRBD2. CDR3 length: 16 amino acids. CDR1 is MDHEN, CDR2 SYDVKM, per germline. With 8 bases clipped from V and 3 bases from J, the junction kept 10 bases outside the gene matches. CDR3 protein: CASVSGGAVGTDTQYF. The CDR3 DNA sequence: TGTGCCAGCGTTAGCGGGGGGGCAGTGGGGACAGATACGCAGTATTTT.

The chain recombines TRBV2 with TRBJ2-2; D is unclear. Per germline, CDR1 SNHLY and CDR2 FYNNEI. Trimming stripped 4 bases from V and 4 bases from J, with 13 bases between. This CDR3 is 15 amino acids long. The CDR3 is CASSADSSRTGELFF. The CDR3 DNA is TGTGCCAGCAGTGCTGATAGTTCGCGCACCGGGGAGCTGTTTTTT.

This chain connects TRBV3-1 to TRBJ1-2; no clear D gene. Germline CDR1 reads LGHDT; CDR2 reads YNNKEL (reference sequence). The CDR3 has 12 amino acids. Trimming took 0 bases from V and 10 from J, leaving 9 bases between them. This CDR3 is CASSQEDGDYTF. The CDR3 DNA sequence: TGTGCCAGCAGCCAAGAGGACGGCGACTACACCTTC.

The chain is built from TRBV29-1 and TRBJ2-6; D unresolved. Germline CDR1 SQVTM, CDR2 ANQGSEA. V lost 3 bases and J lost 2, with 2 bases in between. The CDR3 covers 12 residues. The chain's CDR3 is CSVDTGANVLTF. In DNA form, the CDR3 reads TGCAGCGTTGACACTGGGGCCAACGTCCTGACTTTC.

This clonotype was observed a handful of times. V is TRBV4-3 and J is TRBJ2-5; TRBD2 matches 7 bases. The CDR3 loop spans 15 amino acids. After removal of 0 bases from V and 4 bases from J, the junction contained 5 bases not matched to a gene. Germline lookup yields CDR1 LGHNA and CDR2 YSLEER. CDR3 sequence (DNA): TGCGCCAGCAGCCAAGATAGCCAGCGGGGAGAGACCCAGTACTTC. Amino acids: CASSQDSQRGETQYF.

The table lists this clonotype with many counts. CDR3 sequence reads: CASSQGTAKNGYTF. The DNA for the CDR3 is TGTGCCAGCAGCCAAGGGACAGCTAAGAATGGCTACACCTTC. This chain links TRBV3-1 with TRBJ1-2; D is perhaps TRBD1 (6 bases). Germline assignment: CDR1 LGHDT and CDR2 YNNKEL (reference sequence). V dropped 1 base and J dropped 6 bases, with 12 bases sitting between them. The CDR3 sequence is 14 residues long.

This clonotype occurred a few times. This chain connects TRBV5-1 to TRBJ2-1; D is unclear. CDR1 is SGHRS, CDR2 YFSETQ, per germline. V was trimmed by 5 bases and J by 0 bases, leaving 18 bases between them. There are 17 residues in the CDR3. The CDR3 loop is CASSSLMVSNSYNEQFF. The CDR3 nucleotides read TGCGCCAGCAGTTCCCTGATGGTTTCGAACTCCTACAATGAGCAGTTCTTC.

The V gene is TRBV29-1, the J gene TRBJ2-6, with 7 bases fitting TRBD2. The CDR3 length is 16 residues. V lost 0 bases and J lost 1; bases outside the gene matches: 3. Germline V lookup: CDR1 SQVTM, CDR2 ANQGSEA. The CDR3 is CSVEDREGSGANVLTF. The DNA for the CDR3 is TGCAGCGTTGAAGACAGGGAGGGGTCTGGGGCCAACGTCCTGACTTTC.

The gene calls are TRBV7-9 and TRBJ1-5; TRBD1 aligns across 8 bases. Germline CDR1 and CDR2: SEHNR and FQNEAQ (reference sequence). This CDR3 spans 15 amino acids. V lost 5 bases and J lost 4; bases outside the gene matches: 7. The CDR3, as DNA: TGTGCCAGCAGCCCAGGGGGCGACGTGAATCAGCCCCAGCATTTT. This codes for CASSPGGDVNQPQHF.

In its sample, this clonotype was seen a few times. Here the CDR3 reads CASIRGRGTYNEQFF. Written as DNA, the CDR3 is TGTGCCAGCATTAGGGGGCGGGGGACTTACAATGAGCAGTTCTTC. This sequence joins TRBV6-6 and TRBJ2-1, with D tentatively TRBD1 or TRBD2 (7 bases each). V lost 7 bases and J lost 4, with 17 bases in between. The germline V gene has CDR1 MNHNY and CDR2 SVGAGI (reference sequence). The CDR3 has 15 residues.

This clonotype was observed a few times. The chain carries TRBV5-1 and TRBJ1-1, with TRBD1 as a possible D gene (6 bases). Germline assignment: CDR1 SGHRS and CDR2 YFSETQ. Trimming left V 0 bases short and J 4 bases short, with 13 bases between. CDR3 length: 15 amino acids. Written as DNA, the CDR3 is TGCGCCAGCAGCTTGGCTTGGCAGGGGACCACTGAAGCTTTCTTT. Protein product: CASSLAWQGTTEAFF.

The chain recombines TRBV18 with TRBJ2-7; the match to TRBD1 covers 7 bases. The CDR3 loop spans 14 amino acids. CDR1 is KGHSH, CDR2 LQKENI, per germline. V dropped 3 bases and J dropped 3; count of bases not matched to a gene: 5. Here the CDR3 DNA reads TGTGCCAGCTCACCGGACAGGCCCGGCTACGAGCAGTACTTC. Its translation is CASSPDRPGYEQYF.

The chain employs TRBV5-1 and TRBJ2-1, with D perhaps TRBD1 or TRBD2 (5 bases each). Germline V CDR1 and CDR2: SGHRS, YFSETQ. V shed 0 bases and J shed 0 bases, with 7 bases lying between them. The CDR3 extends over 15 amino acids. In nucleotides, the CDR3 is TGCGCCAGCAGCTTGGGGGACCGCTCCTACAATGAGCAGTTCTTC. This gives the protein CASSLGDRSYNEQFF. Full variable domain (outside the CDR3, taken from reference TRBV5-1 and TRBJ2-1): KAGVTQTPRYLIKTRGQQVTLSCSPISGHRSVSWYQQTPGQGLQFLFEYFSETQRNKGNFPGRFSGRQFSNSRSEMNVSTLELGDSALYLCASSLGDRSYNEQFFGPGTRLTVL.

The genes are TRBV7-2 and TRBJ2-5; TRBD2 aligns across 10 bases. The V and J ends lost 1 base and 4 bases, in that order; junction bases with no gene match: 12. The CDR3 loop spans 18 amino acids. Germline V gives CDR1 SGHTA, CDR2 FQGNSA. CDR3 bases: TGTGCCAGCAGCTTAGGCCCTAGCGGGAGCAACCTTATAGAGACCCAGTACTTC. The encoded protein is CASSLGPSGSNLIETQYF.

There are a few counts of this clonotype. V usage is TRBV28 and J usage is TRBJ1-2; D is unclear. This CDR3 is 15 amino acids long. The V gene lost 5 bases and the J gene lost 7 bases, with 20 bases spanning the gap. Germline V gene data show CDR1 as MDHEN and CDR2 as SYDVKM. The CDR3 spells CASSRPTDGAGGYTF. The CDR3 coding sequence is TGTGCCAGCAGTCGACCGACGGACGGCGCGGGTGGCTACACCTTC.

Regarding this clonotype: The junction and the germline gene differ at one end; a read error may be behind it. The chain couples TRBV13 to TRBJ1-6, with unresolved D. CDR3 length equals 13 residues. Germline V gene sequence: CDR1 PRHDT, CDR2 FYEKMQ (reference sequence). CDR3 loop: CACSLLLNSPLHF. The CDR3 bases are TGTGCCTGCAGCTTACTTCTTAATTCACCCCTCCACTTT.

The CDR3 coding sequence is TGTGCCAGCAGTACCGGCCTCCGTGAGACCCAGTACTTC. Its translation is CASSTGLRETQYF. This chain joins TRBV6-1 and TRBJ2-5; D gene unclear. Germline CDR1 and CDR2: MNHNS and SASEGT. Trimming cost V 5 bases and J 5 bases, with 12 bases left between them. The CDR3 covers 13 residues.

CDR3 protein: CASRTPREGHNEQFF. CDR3 bases: TGTGCCAGCAGAACCCCCCGGGAGGGGCACAATGAGCAGTTCTTC. The chain recombines TRBV6-2 or TRBV6-3 with TRBJ2-1; 8 positions agree with TRBD2. This CDR3 has 15 amino acids. CDR1 and CDR2 (germline): MNHEY, SVGEGT. The ends lost 6 bases at V and 5 bases at J; junction bases unmatched: 9.

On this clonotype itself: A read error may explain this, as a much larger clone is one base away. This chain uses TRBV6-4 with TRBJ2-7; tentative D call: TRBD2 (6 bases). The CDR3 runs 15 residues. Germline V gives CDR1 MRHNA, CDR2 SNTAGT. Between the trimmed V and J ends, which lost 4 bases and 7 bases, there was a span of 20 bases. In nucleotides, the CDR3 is TGTGCCAGCAGTGTCAATAGCGGCACCCACAATGAGCAGTACTTC. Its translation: CASSVNSGTHNEQYF.

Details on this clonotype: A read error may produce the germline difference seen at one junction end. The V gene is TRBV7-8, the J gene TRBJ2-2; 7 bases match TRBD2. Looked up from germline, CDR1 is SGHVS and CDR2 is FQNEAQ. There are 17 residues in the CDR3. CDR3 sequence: CACSPGEGARLTGELFF. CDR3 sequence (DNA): TGTGCCTGCAGCCCCGGGGAGGGAGCCCGTTTAACCGGTGAGCTGTTTTTT.

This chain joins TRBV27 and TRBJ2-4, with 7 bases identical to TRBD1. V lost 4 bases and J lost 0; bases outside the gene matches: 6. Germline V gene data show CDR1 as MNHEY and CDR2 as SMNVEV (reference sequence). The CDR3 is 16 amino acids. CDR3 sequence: CASSSPDRLAKNIQYF. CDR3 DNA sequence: TGTGCCAGCAGTTCCCCGGACAGGTTAGCCAAAAACATTCAGTACTTC.